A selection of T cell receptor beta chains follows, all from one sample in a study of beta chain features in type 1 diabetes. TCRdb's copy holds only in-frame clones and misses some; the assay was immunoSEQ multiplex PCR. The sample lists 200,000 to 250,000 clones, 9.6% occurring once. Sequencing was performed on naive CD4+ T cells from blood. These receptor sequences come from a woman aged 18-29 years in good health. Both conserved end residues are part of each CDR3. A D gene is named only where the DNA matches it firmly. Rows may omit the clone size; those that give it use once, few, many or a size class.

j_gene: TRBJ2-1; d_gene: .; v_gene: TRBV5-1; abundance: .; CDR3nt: TGCGCCAGCAGCTTGGAAATTAGCGGTCTCTACAATGAGCAGTTCTTC; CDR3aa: CASSLEISGLYNEQFF
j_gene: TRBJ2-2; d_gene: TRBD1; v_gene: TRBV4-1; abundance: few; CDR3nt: TGCGCCAGCAGCCGATTACAGGGGGTGCACACCGGGGAGCTGTTTTTT; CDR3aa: CASSRLQGVHTGELFF
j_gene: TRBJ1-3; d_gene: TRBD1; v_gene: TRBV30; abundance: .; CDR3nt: TGTGCCTGGAGGGGACAGGGAACCTTTGCTGGAAACACCATATATTTT; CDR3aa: CAWRGQGTFAGNTIYF
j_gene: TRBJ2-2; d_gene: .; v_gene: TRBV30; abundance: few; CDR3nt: TGTGCCTGGAGTGTAAGCCTCCAGAACACCGGGGAGCTGTTTTTT; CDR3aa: CAWSVSLQNTGELFF
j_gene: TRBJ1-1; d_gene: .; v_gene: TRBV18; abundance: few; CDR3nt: TGTGCCAGCTCCCCCCGCGCAATTGGGAACACTGAAGCTTTCTTT; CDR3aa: CASSPRAIGNTEAFF
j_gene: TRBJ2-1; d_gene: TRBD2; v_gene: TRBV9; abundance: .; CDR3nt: TGTGCCAGCAGCGAAATAGCGGGGGGAGGCGATGAGCAGTTCTTC; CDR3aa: CASSEIAGGGDEQFF
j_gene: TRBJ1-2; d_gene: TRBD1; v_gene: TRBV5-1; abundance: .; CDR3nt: TGCGCCAGCAGCCTGGGACAGGGTAGTACCTATGGCTACACCTTC; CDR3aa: CASSLGQGSTYGYTF
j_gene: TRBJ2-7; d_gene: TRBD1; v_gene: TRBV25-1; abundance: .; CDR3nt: TGTGCCAGCATGCCGGACAGGGGTTCCTACGAGCAGTACTTC; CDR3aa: CASMPDRGSYEQYF
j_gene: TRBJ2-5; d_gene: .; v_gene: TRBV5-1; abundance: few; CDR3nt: TGCGCCAGCAGCTTGGAGCCTCTTAAGACCCAGTACTTC; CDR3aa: CASSLEPLKTQYF
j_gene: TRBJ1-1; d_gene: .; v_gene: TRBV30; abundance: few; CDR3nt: TGTGCCTGGAGTGTTCGCGGACAGAACACTGAAGCTTTCTTT; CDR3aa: CAWSVRGQNTEAFF